The sequence of this T cell receptor (beta chain) was determined in a study of OX40 agonist ivuxolimab in advanced cancers. Study-level points and caveats: CD4+ T cells averaged fewer expanded clones than CD8+ T cells.

Details on this clone: What it binds is unknown.

The CDR3 has 11 amino acids. V lost 5 bases, J lost 10 bases, and 9 bases lay in between. CDR1 SGHTA and CDR2 FQGTGA come from the germline V gene. Repertoires were generated with immunoSEQ multiplex PCR, while TCRdb's copy carries only in-frame clones and drops some. The sample lists approximately 32,000 clones; over 85% were seen once. Sequenced material: CD4+ or CD8+ T cells sorted from blood, taken in a trial of the OX40 agonist ivuxolimab. J is TRBJ2-1 and V is TRBV7-3, with a possible D match to TRBD1 (6 bases). The sequence derives from an adult with an advanced solid tumor such as melanoma, head and neck, liver or kidney cancer. The CDR3 nucleotides are TGTGCCAGCAGCCTGGACAGCGAGCAGTTCTTC. Translating gives CASSLDSEQFF.